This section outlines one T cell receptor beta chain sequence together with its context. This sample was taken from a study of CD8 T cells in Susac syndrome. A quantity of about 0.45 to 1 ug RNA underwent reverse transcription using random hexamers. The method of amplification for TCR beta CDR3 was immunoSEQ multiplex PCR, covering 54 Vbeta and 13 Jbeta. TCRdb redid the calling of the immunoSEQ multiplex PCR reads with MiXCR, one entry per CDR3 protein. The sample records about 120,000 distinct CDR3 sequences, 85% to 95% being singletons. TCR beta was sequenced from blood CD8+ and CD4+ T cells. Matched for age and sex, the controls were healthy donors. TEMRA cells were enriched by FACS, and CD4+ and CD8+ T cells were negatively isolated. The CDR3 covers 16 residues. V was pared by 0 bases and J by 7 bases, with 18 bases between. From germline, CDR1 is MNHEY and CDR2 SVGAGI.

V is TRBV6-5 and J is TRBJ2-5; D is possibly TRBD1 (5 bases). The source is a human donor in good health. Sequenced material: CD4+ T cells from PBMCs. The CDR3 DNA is TGTGCCAGCAGTTACTCGTTTCTTCAGGGAAAGGGGACCCAGTACTTC. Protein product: CASSYSFLQGKGTQYF.